The rows below give T cell receptor beta chains drawn from one sample of a study of response to subunit inactivated influenza vaccine. MiXCR was run by TCRdb on the RT-PCR reads, yielding one entry per CDR3 protein. Of under 550,000 distinct CDR3 sequences listed, 7.2% were seen once; the top ten hold 10% to 15%. The sample consisted of PBMCs from blood, taken roughly 24 months after vaccination. The receptors were gathered from a man between 50 and 75 years old who received an inactivated influenza vaccine. Each CDR3 is given with its conserved first and last residue. D genes are given only for firm matches. Some rows mark clone size as missing; the rest say once, few, many or name a class of expanded clone.

few	TRBD2	TRBJ2-7	TRBV4-2	TGTGCCAGCAGCCAAGGTCCCGCTAGCGGGGGGTACGAGCAGTACTTC	CASSQGPASGGYEQYF
few	TRBD1	TRBJ2-3	TRBV20-1	TGCAGTGCTAGAGATCGACAGGGGGCAAAAGATACGCAGTATTTT	CSARDRQGAKDTQYF
few	TRBD1	TRBJ2-5	TRBV20-1	TGCAGTGCCAGGGGACAGGAAGAGACCCAGTACTTC	CSARGQEETQYF
many	-	TRBJ2-7	TRBV3-1	TGTGCCAGCAGCCAAAGGGGAACCTACGAGCAGTACTTC	CASSQRGTYEQYF
few	TRBD2	TRBJ2-1	TRBV7-2	TGTGCCAGCAGCTCCCAGGCCGGACTAGCCTACAATGAGCAGTTCTTC	CASSSQAGLAYNEQFF
-	TRBD2	TRBJ2-5	TRBV2	TGTGCCAGCAGACCGGGACTAGCGGAAGAGACCCAGTACTTC	CASRPGLAEETQYF
few	TRBD2	TRBJ2-5	TRBV29-1	TGCAGCGTTCGGGGACTAGCGGATACCCAAGAGACCCAGTACTTC	CSVRGLADTQETQYF
many	TRBD2	TRBJ2-7	TRBV20-1	TGCAGTGCTAGAGGCCTAGCGGGAGATCCCTACGAGCAGTACTTC	CSARGLAGDPYEQYF
-	TRBD1	TRBJ2-1	TRBV5-1	TGCGCCAGCAGCTTGGGGACAGGGGAGGTGAATGAGCAGTTCTTC	CASSLGTGEVNEQFF
few	TRBD2	TRBJ2-1	TRBV19	TGTGCCAGTAGCAAAACGGTTACTAGACTAGCGGGAGTCGGGGGGGCCTACAATGAGCAGTTCTTC	CASSKTVTRLAGVGGAYNEQFF
few	-	TRBJ1-4	TRBV4-3	TGCGCCAGCAGCCGTCTGGAGGGTACAACTAATGAAAAACTGTTTTTT	CASSRLEGTTNEKLFF
few	-	TRBJ1-1	TRBV20-1	TGCAGTGCTAGAGGGGGACAAATGAACACTGAAGCTTTCTTT	CSARGGQMNTEAFF
few	-	TRBJ2-2	TRBV7-9	TGTGCCAGCAGCTTAGCGTCGGCAGACACGAACACCGGGGAGCTGTTTTTT	CASSLASADTNTGELFF
few	TRBD1	TRBJ1-2	TRBV10-3	TGTGCCATCCCAGGTGGGGGACAGGGGGCTTCGGACTATGGCTACACCTTC	CAIPGGGQGASDYGYTF
-	-	TRBJ2-5	TRBV15	TGTGCCACCAGCAGAGTCCCGGAGACCCAGTACTTC	CATSRVPETQYF
few	-	TRBJ1-1	TRBV12-3/TRBV12-4	TGTGCCAGCAGTGGGGCAGGGACTCTGAACACTGAAGCTTTCTTT	CASSGAGTLNTEAFF
few	-	TRBJ2-6	TRBV3-1	TGTGCCAGCAGCCAGGGGCCACTCTCTGGGGCCAACGTCCTGACTTTC	CASSQGPLSGANVLTF
-	-	TRBJ2-3	TRBV6-5	TGTGCCAGCAGTTATAACCCCTTAGATACGCAGTATTTT	CASSYNPLDTQYF
-	-	TRBJ2-1	TRBV20-1	TGCAGTGCTAGAGATCCAGGGGTTCGGTCCTACAATGAGCAGTTCTTC	CSARDPGVRSYNEQFF
-	TRBD1	TRBJ2-7	TRBV20-1	TGCAGTGCTACCGGGGACAGACCCTACGAGCAGTACTTC	CSATGDRPYEQYF
many	-	TRBJ2-6	TRBV4-2	TGTGCCAGCAGCCAAGGGGGAGCCGGGGCCAACGTCCTGACTTTC	CASSQGGAGANVLTF